This entry is about one TCR beta chain. The protocol was immunoSEQ multiplex PCR, while the TCRdb copy is restricted to in-frame clones and leaves out a portion. The sample has some 25,000 clones; roughly 80% are singletons. Germline assignment: CDR1 SGHRS and CDR2 YFSETQ. This CDR3 spans 16 amino acids. J gave up 7 bases and V 4 bases, and 13 bases lay outside the gene matches. These data belong to a study of PD-L1 blockade in urothelial cancer. Study information: Blood was evaluated 3 weeks (second dose) and 6 weeks after therapy began.

The chain combines TRBV5-1 with TRBJ2-1; 8 bases are a match to TRBD2. This specimen was PBMCs, taken around atezolizumab (anti-PD-L1) treatment. This TCR was recovered from a man between 65 and 85 years old with urothelial cancer. CDR3 in DNA: TGCGCCAGCAGCCCAGTCGGAGCGGGAGAAAAGAATGAGCAGTTCTTC. This translates into CASSPVGAGEKNEQFF.